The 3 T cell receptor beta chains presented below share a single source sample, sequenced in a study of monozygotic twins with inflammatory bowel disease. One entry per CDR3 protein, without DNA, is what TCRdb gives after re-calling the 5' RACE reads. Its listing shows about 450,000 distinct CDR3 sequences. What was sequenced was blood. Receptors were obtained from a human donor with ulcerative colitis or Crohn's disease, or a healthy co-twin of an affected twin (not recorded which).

The CDR3 loop reads CASSTRPGANVLTF. The genes are TRBV19 and TRBJ2-6. The V gene's germline CDR1 is LNHDA and CDR2 SQIVND (reference sequence). The length of the CDR3 is 14 residues.

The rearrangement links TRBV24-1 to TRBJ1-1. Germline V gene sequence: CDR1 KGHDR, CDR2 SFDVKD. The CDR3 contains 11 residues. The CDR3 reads CATRGDTEAFF.

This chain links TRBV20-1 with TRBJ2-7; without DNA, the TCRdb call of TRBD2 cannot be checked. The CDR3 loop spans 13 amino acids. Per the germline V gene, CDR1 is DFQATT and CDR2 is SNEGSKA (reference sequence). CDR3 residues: CSAGGTSGYEQYF.